Listed below are T cell receptor beta chains from one sample, sequenced in a study of blood T cell repertoires in COVID-19. The data were produced by immunoSEQ multiplex PCR, yet TCRdb's version contains in-frame clones alone and is incomplete. This table holds over 150,000 clones, roughly 80% found once. Specimen: peripheral blood. Receptors originate from a woman aged 70-85 years with COVID-19, enrolled during active disease. The CDR3 runs from the conserved cysteine through the conserved F or W. The D gene is left open where the match is weak. Size values are once, few and many counts, or a class for expanded clones, and some rows have none.

j_gene: TRBJ1-2
abundance: NA
v_gene: TRBV6-4
d_gene: TRBD1
CDR3aa: CASSPDRGSLHGYTF
CDR3nt: TGTGCCAGCAGCCCGGACAGGGGCTCCCTGCATGGCTACACCTTC

j_gene: TRBJ2-1
abundance: NA
v_gene: TRBV9
d_gene: TRBD2
CDR3aa: CASSVGGGSSYNEQFF
CDR3nt: TGTGCCAGCAGCGTAGGGGGCGGGAGCTCCTACAATGAGCAGTTCTTC

j_gene: TRBJ1-1
abundance: NA
v_gene: TRBV9
d_gene: NA
CDR3aa: CASSVGWGLNTEAFF
CDR3nt: TGTGCCAGCAGCGTAGGTTGGGGGCTGAACACTGAAGCTTTCTTT

j_gene: TRBJ2-7
abundance: NA
v_gene: TRBV28
d_gene: TRBD2
CDR3aa: CASSLPRLAGVYEQYF
CDR3nt: TGTGCCAGCAGTTTACCTCGACTAGCGGGGGTCTACGAGCAGTACTTC

j_gene: TRBJ1-2
abundance: NA
v_gene: TRBV27
d_gene: TRBD1
CDR3aa: CASSTRTGAYGYTF
CDR3nt: TGTGCCAGCAGTACACGGACAGGTGCCTATGGCTACACCTTC

j_gene: TRBJ2-7
abundance: NA
v_gene: TRBV4-2
d_gene: TRBD1
CDR3aa: CASSQDPDRASYEQYF
CDR3nt: TGTGCCAGCAGCCAAGACCCAGACAGGGCCTCCTACGAGCAGTACTTC

j_gene: TRBJ1-1
abundance: once
v_gene: TRBV5-4
d_gene: TRBD1
CDR3aa: CASSAGQANTEAFF
CDR3nt: TGTGCCAGCAGCGCCGGACAGGCGAACACTGAAGCTTTCTTT

j_gene: TRBJ2-2
abundance: NA
v_gene: TRBV5-1
d_gene: TRBD2
CDR3aa: CASRTTSGKTGELFF
CDR3nt: TGCGCCAGCAGGACTACTAGCGGGAAGACCGGGGAGCTGTTTTTT

j_gene: TRBJ2-7
abundance: NA
v_gene: TRBV28
d_gene: TRBD1
CDR3aa: CATLPGQIPYEQYF
CDR3nt: TGTGCCACCCTACCGGGACAGATACCCTACGAGCAGTACTTC

j_gene: TRBJ2-3
abundance: NA
v_gene: TRBV7-2
d_gene: NA
CDR3aa: CASSFRDTQYF
CDR3nt: TGTGCCAGCAGCTTTCGAGATACGCAGTATTTT

j_gene: TRBJ2-1
abundance: NA
v_gene: TRBV13
d_gene: NA
CDR3aa: CASRLAEMSSNEQFF
CDR3nt: TGTGCCAGCAGGTTAGCGGAGATGTCCTCCAATGAGCAGTTCTTC

j_gene: TRBJ2-2
abundance: once
v_gene: TRBV6-1
d_gene: NA
CDR3aa: CASSEPGGRNTGELFF
CDR3nt: TGTGCCAGCAGTGAACCGGGGGGCCGAAACACCGGGGAGCTGTTTTTT

j_gene: TRBJ2-1
abundance: NA
v_gene: TRBV19
d_gene: TRBD2
CDR3aa: CASSIKRGVNEQFF
CDR3nt: TGTGCCAGTAGTATTAAGCGGGGAGTTAATGAGCAGTTCTTC

j_gene: TRBJ2-1
abundance: NA
v_gene: TRBV15
d_gene: TRBD2
CDR3aa: CATETSGNSYNEQFF
CDR3nt: TGTGCCACCGAGACTAGCGGGAATTCCTACAATGAGCAGTTCTTC

j_gene: TRBJ2-1
abundance: NA
v_gene: TRBV6-2/TRBV6-3
d_gene: TRBD2
CDR3aa: CASSWDSTSGRAAVNEQFF
CDR3nt: TGTGCCAGCAGTTGGGACTCGACTAGCGGGAGGGCCGCGGTTAATGAGCAGTTCTTC

j_gene: TRBJ2-7
abundance: NA
v_gene: TRBV5-5
d_gene: TRBD2
CDR3aa: CASSLRLAGKGYEQYF
CDR3nt: TGTGCCAGCAGCTTGAGGCTAGCGGGAAAAGGGTACGAGCAGTACTTC

j_gene: TRBJ1-6
abundance: NA
v_gene: TRBV14
d_gene: NA
CDR3aa: CASSQETYRPSPLHF
CDR3nt: TGTGCCAGCAGCCAAGAGACGTACAGGCCTTCACCCCTCCACTTT

j_gene: TRBJ2-5
abundance: NA
v_gene: TRBV24-1
d_gene: NA
CDR3aa: CATRKTGEAETQYF
CDR3nt: TGTGCCACCAGAAAAACAGGGGAGGCGGAGACCCAGTACTTC

j_gene: TRBJ2-1
abundance: NA
v_gene: TRBV27
d_gene: TRBD1
CDR3aa: CASSLRLGGTGNYNEQFF
CDR3nt: TGTGCCAGCAGTTTAAGATTGGGAGGGACAGGGAACTACAATGAGCAGTTCTTC

j_gene: TRBJ2-2
abundance: many
v_gene: TRBV4-2
d_gene: NA
CDR3aa: CASSQEMGSWNTGELFF
CDR3nt: TGTGCCAGCAGCCAAGAAATGGGGAGCTGGAACACCGGGGAGCTGTTTTTT

j_gene: TRBJ2-1
abundance: once
v_gene: TRBV7-2
d_gene: TRBD2
CDR3aa: CASSLAGVNNEQFF
CDR3nt: TGTGCCAGCAGCCTAGCGGGAGTAAACAATGAGCAGTTCTTC

j_gene: TRBJ1-1
abundance: few
v_gene: TRBV11-3
d_gene: TRBD1
CDR3aa: CASSSGQGREAFF
CDR3nt: TGTGCCAGCAGCTCGGGACAGGGACGTGAAGCTTTCTTT

j_gene: TRBJ1-1
abundance: NA
v_gene: TRBV11-3
d_gene: NA
CDR3aa: CASSLGGGADTEAFF
CDR3nt: TGTGCCAGCAGCTTAGGAGGGGGGGCGGACACTGAAGCTTTCTTT

j_gene: TRBJ1-5
abundance: NA
v_gene: TRBV10-3
d_gene: TRBD1
CDR3aa: CAISESGRGQNQPQHF
CDR3nt: TGTGCCATCAGTGAGTCAGGCAGGGGGCAAAATCAGCCCCAGCATTTT

j_gene: TRBJ2-1
abundance: NA
v_gene: TRBV7-2
d_gene: TRBD1
CDR3aa: CASSLVTGAYNEQFF
CDR3nt: TGTGCCAGCAGCTTAGTAACAGGGGCCTACAATGAGCAGTTCTTC

j_gene: TRBJ1-6
abundance: once
v_gene: TRBV6-4
d_gene: NA
CDR3aa: CASSDGAGYSPLHF
CDR3nt: TGTGCCAGCAGTGATGGAGCAGGGTATTCACCCCTCCACTTT

j_gene: TRBJ2-7
abundance: NA
v_gene: TRBV7-2
d_gene: NA
CDR3aa: CASNPGSPYEQYF
CDR3nt: TGTGCCAGCAACCCAGGGTCCCCCTACGAGCAGTACTTC

j_gene: TRBJ2-2
abundance: few
v_gene: TRBV18
d_gene: TRBD2
CDR3aa: CASSWTSGTRTTGELFF
CDR3nt: TGTGCCAGCTCGTGGACTAGCGGGACTCGGACGACCGGGGAGCTGTTTTTT

j_gene: TRBJ1-2
abundance: NA
v_gene: TRBV5-4
d_gene: TRBD1
CDR3aa: CASSLAGTDGYTF
CDR3nt: TGTGCCAGCAGCTTGGCCGGGACAGATGGCTACACCTTC

j_gene: TRBJ2-1
abundance: once
v_gene: TRBV5-4
d_gene: TRBD2
CDR3aa: CASSSRTSGSDEQFF
CDR3nt: TGTGCCAGCAGTTCCCGGACTAGCGGGAGTGATGAGCAGTTCTTC

j_gene: TRBJ1-1
abundance: NA
v_gene: TRBV2
d_gene: NA
CDR3aa: CASSVQAGNTEAFF
CDR3nt: TGTGCCAGCAGTGTACAAGCAGGGAACACTGAAGCTTTCTTT

j_gene: TRBJ1-2
abundance: many
v_gene: TRBV2
d_gene: NA
CDR3aa: CASSRTLLNYGYTF
CDR3nt: TGTGCCAGCTCACGAACCCTACTTAACTATGGCTACACCTTC

j_gene: TRBJ2-5
abundance: NA
v_gene: TRBV4-2
d_gene: TRBD1
CDR3aa: CASSSRQGETQYF
CDR3nt: TGTGCCAGCAGCTCCCGACAGGGAGAGACCCAGTACTTC

j_gene: TRBJ1-4
abundance: NA
v_gene: TRBV4-2
d_gene: NA
CDR3aa: CASSQDLGSNEKLFF
CDR3nt: TGTGCCAGCAGCCAAGATCTCGGTTCTAATGAAAAACTGTTTTTT

j_gene: TRBJ1-4
abundance: NA
v_gene: TRBV5-1
d_gene: TRBD1
CDR3aa: CASSSGQGTTNEKLFF
CDR3nt: TGCGCCAGCAGCTCCGGACAGGGAACAACTAATGAAAAACTGTTTTTT

j_gene: TRBJ1-1
abundance: NA
v_gene: TRBV5-1
d_gene: TRBD1
CDR3aa: CASTGGTEAFF
CDR3nt: TGCGCCAGCACAGGGGGCACTGAAGCTTTCTTT

j_gene: TRBJ2-1
abundance: NA
v_gene: TRBV3-1/TRBV3-2
d_gene: TRBD2
CDR3aa: CASSQKIAGKNNEQFF
CDR3nt: TGTGCCAGCAGCCAGAAAATAGCGGGAAAAAACAATGAGCAGTTCTTC

j_gene: TRBJ2-1
abundance: NA
v_gene: TRBV5-4
d_gene: TRBD1
CDR3aa: CASSLVGTGANEQFF
CDR3nt: TGTGCCAGCAGCTTGGTTGGGACAGGGGCGAATGAGCAGTTCTTC

j_gene: TRBJ2-3
abundance: NA
v_gene: TRBV6-2/TRBV6-3
d_gene: NA
CDR3aa: CASSYSLTGGDTQYF
CDR3nt: TGTGCCAGCAGTTACTCTCTCACCGGAGGGGATACGCAGTATTTT

j_gene: TRBJ2-7
abundance: NA
v_gene: TRBV5-6
d_gene: NA
CDR3aa: CASSRSYEQYF
CDR3nt: TGTGCCAGCAGCCGCTCCTACGAGCAGTACTTC

j_gene: TRBJ1-2
abundance: NA
v_gene: TRBV24-1
d_gene: NA
CDR3aa: CATSAGTFNYGYTF
CDR3nt: TGTGCCACCAGTGCCGGGACATTCAACTATGGCTACACCTTC

j_gene: TRBJ2-1
abundance: few
v_gene: TRBV11-3
d_gene: TRBD2
CDR3aa: CASSRVAGASNEQFF
CDR3nt: TGTGCCAGCAGCCGAGTAGCGGGGGCCTCCAATGAGCAGTTCTTC

j_gene: TRBJ1-1
abundance: NA
v_gene: TRBV21-1
d_gene: NA
CDR3aa: CASSKWTGPNTEAFF
CDR3nt: TGTGCCAGCAGCAAATGGACAGGACCGAACACTGAAGCTTTCTTT

j_gene: TRBJ2-6
abundance: NA
v_gene: TRBV11-2
d_gene: NA
CDR3aa: CASSYPGSVLTF
CDR3nt: TGTGCCAGCAGCTACCCCGGGAGCGTCCTGACTTTC

j_gene: TRBJ1-6
abundance: NA
v_gene: TRBV18
d_gene: NA
CDR3aa: CASSPDAGNNSPLHF
CDR3nt: TGTGCCAGCTCGCCTGACGCAGGGAACAATTCACCCCTCCACTTT